This is a list of T cell receptor beta chains from one sample in a study of beta chain features in type 1 diabetes. Sequencing was performed with immunoSEQ multiplex PCR; in TCRdb, only in-frame clones are kept and a portion is missing. The sample lists 600,000 or so clones, about an eighth occurring once. The sequenced sample was naive CD4+ T cells from blood. These TCRs come from a man in his late teens or twenties with type 1 diabetes. Each CDR3 is given with its conserved first and last residue. A D gene is named only where the DNA matches it firmly. Some rows have no size entry. The others give once, few or many, or a class for an expanded clone.

cdr3_aa | cdr3_nt | j_call | clone_size | d_call | v_call
CASSPPFVGDTQYF | TGTGCCAGCAGCCCTCCTTTTGTGGGAGATACGCAGTATTTT | TRBJ2-3 | - | - | TRBV7-9
CASSPGTGSYEQYF | TGTGCCAGCAGCCCCGGGACGGGCTCCTACGAGCAGTACTTC | TRBJ2-7 | few | - | TRBV7-9
CASSGFVTGNTIYF | TGTGCCAGCAGCGGATTCGTGACTGGAAACACCATATATTTT | TRBJ1-3 | few | - | TRBV9
CSVDGGATQYF | TGCAGCGTTGACGGTGGGGCAACGCAGTATTTT | TRBJ2-3 | - | - | TRBV29-1
CASTRAEGLTGELFF | TGCGCCAGCACCCGGGCTGAAGGGTTAACCGGGGAGCTGTTTTTT | TRBJ2-2 | few | - | TRBV5-1
CASSLSIVQETQYF | TGTGCCAGCAGTTTATCGATCGTCCAAGAGACCCAGTACTTC | TRBJ2-5 | few | - | TRBV7-2
CASSGGTVYGYTF | TGCGCCAGCAGCGGCGGGACAGTCTATGGCTACACCTTC | TRBJ1-2 | - | TRBD1 | TRBV5-1
CASSLVRTEAFF | TGTGCCAGCAGCTTAGTCCGTACTGAAGCTTTCTTT | TRBJ1-1 | - | - | TRBV7-9
CASSMGGRSSYNEQFF | TGTGCCAGTAGTATGGGCGGGAGGAGCTCCTACAATGAGCAGTTCTTC | TRBJ2-1 | - | TRBD2 | TRBV19
CAWSHPGGGQPQHF | TGTGCCTGGAGTCACCCAGGGGGAGGTCAGCCCCAGCATTTT | TRBJ1-5 | few | TRBD1 | TRBV30
CASTATTGDEQYF | TGTGCCAGCACGGCGACGACAGGGGACGAGCAGTACTTC | TRBJ2-7 | - | TRBD1 | TRBV9
CASSQGRRGRGNTEAFF | TGCGCCAGCAGCCAAGGTAGAAGGGGGCGCGGGAACACTGAAGCTTTCTTT | TRBJ1-1 | - | TRBD1 | TRBV4-1
CASSYGTGNTEAFF | TGTGCCAGCAGCTACGGGACGGGGAACACTGAAGCTTTCTTT | TRBJ1-1 | - | - | TRBV7-2
CSRLQDNEQFF | TGCAGCCGTCTCCAGGACAATGAGCAGTTCTTC | TRBJ2-1 | few | - | TRBV20-1
CASRPSPGGASDIQYF | TGTGCCAGCAGACCCTCCCCGGGGGGGGCGTCGGACATTCAGTACTTC | TRBJ2-4 | - | TRBD2 | TRBV28
CASRMGYNEQFF | TGTGCCAGCAGGATGGGCTACAATGAGCAGTTCTTC | TRBJ2-1 | - | - | TRBV28
CASSGQPSNQPQHF | TGTGCCAGCAGCGGACAGCCTAGCAATCAGCCCCAGCATTTT | TRBJ1-5 | few | - | TRBV7-2
CASSPRSGGRVNEQFF | TGTGCCAGCAGCCCCCGCTCAGGGGGCAGGGTGAATGAGCAGTTCTTC | TRBJ2-1 | - | TRBD1 | TRBV9
CASRTMNTEAFF | TGTGCCAGCCGGACCATGAACACTGAAGCTTTCTTT | TRBJ1-1 | few | - | TRBV18
CSASRREQYF | TGCAGTGCTTCGAGGAGGGAGCAGTACTTC | TRBJ2-7 | - | - | TRBV20-1
CATSRDRSHFTDTQYF | TGTGCCACCAGCAGAGATCGAAGTCATTTTACAGATACGCAGTATTTT | TRBJ2-3 | - | - | TRBV15
CATSRDREGTEAFF | TGTGCCACCAGCAGAGATCGAGAAGGGACTGAAGCTTTCTTT | TRBJ1-1 | - | - | TRBV15
CASSRGWGREQETQYF | TGTGCCAGCAGCCGCGGGTGGGGCCGAGAGCAAGAGACCCAGTACTTC | TRBJ2-5 | few | - | TRBV14
CASSPGGAGETQYF | TGCGCCAGCAGCCCAGGGGGCGCAGGGGAGACCCAGTACTTC | TRBJ2-5 | - | TRBD1 | TRBV5-1
CASSGTSGYNEQFF | TGTGCCAGCAGTGGTACTAGCGGCTACAATGAGCAGTTCTTC | TRBJ2-1 | few | TRBD2 | TRBV2
CASSGQGVHQPQHF | TGTGCCAGCAGTGGGCAAGGGGTCCATCAGCCCCAGCATTTT | TRBJ1-5 | - | - | TRBV25-1
CASRYSPRTSCGNEQFF | TGTGCAAGTCGCTACTCACCCCGGACTAGTTGTGGCAATGAGCAGTTCTTC | TRBJ2-1 | few | - | TRBV12-2
CASSLSPYGGSGPYGYTF | TGTGCCAGCAGCTTATCACCCTATGGGGGTTCCGGGCCCTATGGCTACACCTTC | TRBJ1-2 | - | - | TRBV7-9
CASSATSGRGGLFNEQFF | TGTGCCAGCAGCGCGACTAGCGGGAGAGGAGGGCTTTTCAATGAGCAGTTCTTC | TRBJ2-1 | few | TRBD2 | TRBV7-2
CSVEELGTGWREQYF | TGCAGCGTTGAAGAATTGGGAACAGGGTGGCGCGAGCAGTACTTC | TRBJ2-7 | few | - | TRBV29-1
CASSKLTRDLYEQYF | TGTGCCAGCAGCAAACTCACCAGGGACCTCTACGAGCAGTACTTC | TRBJ2-7 | - | - | TRBV6-5
CASSRGLAGFYEQYF | TGTGCCAGCAGTCGTGGACTAGCGGGGTTCTACGAGCAGTACTTC | TRBJ2-7 | - | TRBD2 | TRBV28
CASSTRTGGETQYF | TGTGCCAGCAGTACAAGGACAGGGGGAGAGACCCAGTACTTC | TRBJ2-5 | - | TRBD1 | TRBV25-1
CASSKDGEGSGANVLTF | TGTGCCAGTAGTAAGGACGGGGAGGGTAGCGGGGCCAACGTCCTGACTTTC | TRBJ2-6 | few | TRBD2 | TRBV19
CASSTSGHGTDTQYF | TGTGCCAGCAGTACCTCGGGACACGGCACAGATACGCAGTATTTT | TRBJ2-3 | - | - | TRBV27
CASSSRGRGNTEAFF | TGTGCCAGCAGCTCCCGTGGACGGGGGAACACTGAAGCTTTCTTT | TRBJ1-1 | - | - | TRBV7-2
CASSYQISGASYEQYF | TGTGCCAGCAGTTATCAAATCAGCGGAGCCTCCTACGAGCAGTACTTC | TRBJ2-7 | few | - | TRBV7-2
CASSQDQRGNYGYTF | TGCGCCAGCAGCCAAGATCAAAGGGGTAACTATGGCTACACCTTC | TRBJ1-2 | - | - | TRBV4-3
CASRPRASTGELFF | TGTGCCAGCAGGCCCCGGGCTTCCACCGGGGAGCTGTTTTTT | TRBJ2-2 | few | - | TRBV11-2